The 2 T cell receptor beta chains below all came from one sample that was sequenced in a study of shared clonotypes between healthy human individuals. Clones were read by immunoSEQ multiplex PCR, and TCRdb kept only the in-frame ones, dropping some. Altogether about 380,000 clones are present, roughly 96% being singletons, with the ten largest covering less than 0.35%. The sequenced sample was memory CD8+ T cells sorted from blood. Sample subset: CD45RO+ cells pooled with CCR7-negative TemRA cells. These receptor sequences come from a man aged 25 to 40 in good health.

The rearrangement links TRBV19 to TRBJ1-4; no clear D. Trimming stripped 7 bases from V and 0 bases from J, with 15 bases between. CDR1 is LNHDA and CDR2 is SQIVND in the germline V gene (reference sequence). The CDR3 contains 16 residues. The CDR3 DNA is TGTGCCAGTATCTATTCCCATCTCGCAACTAATGAAAAACTGTTTTTT. It codes for CASIYSHLATNEKLFF.

The chain employs TRBV7-6 and TRBJ2-2, with D hard to call. V dropped 3 bases and J dropped 4 bases, with 6 bases sitting between them. The CDR3 extends over 13 amino acids. The germline CDR1 and CDR2 sequences are SGHVS and FNYEAQ. The CDR3 DNA reads as TGTGCCAGCAGCTTGGAGACCACCGGGGAGCTGTTTTTT. It yields the protein CASSLETTGELFF.